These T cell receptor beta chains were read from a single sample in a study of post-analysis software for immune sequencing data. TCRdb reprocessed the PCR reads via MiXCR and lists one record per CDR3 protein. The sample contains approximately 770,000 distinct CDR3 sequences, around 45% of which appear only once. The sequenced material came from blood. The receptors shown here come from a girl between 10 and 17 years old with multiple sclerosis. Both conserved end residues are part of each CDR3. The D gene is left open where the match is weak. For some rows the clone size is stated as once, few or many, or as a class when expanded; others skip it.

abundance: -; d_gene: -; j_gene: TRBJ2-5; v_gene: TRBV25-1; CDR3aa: CASSEWDETQYF; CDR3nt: TGTGCCAGCAGTGAGTGGGATGAGACCCAGTACTTC
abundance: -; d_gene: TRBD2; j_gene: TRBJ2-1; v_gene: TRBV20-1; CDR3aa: CSARDRLAESSYNEQFF; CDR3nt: TGCAGTGCTAGAGATCGACTAGCGGAGAGCTCCTACAATGAGCAGTTCTTC
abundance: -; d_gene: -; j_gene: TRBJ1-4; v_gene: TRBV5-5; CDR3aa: CASSLVAAVATNEKLFF; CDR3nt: TGTGCCAGCAGCTTGGTGGCGGCAGTAGCAACTAATGAAAAACTGTTTTTT
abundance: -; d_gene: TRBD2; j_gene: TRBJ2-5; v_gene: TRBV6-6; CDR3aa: CASSYIISGRHQETQYF; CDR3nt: TGTGCCAGCAGTTACATAATAAGCGGGAGGCACCAAGAGACCCAGTACTTC
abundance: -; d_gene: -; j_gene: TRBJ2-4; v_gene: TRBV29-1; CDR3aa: CSVGTVAKNIQYF; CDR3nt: TGCAGCGTAGGGACGGTAGCCAAAAACATTCAGTACTTC
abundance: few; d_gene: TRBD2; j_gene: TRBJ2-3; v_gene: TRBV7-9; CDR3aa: CASSFRTSSDTQYF; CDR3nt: TGTGCCAGCAGCTTCCGGACTAGCTCAGATACGCAGTATTTT
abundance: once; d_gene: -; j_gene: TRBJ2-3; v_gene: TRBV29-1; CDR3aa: CSGVAGTDTQYF; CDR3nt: TGCAGCGGGGTAGCGGGCACAGATACGCAGTATTTT
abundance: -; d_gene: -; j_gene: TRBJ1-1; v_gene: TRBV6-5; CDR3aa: CASSYSESTGAFF; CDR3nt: TGTGCCAGCAGTTACTCGGAAAGCACTGGAGCTTTCTTT
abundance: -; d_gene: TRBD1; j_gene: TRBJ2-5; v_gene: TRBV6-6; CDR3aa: CASTDGTGAQETQYF; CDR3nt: TGTGCCAGCACCGACGGGACAGGGGCCCAAGAGACCCAGTACTTC
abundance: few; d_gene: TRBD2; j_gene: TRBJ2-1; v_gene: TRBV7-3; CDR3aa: CASSLRTSPYNEQFF; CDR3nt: TGTGCCAGCAGTTTACGGACTAGCCCTTACAATGAGCAGTTCTTC
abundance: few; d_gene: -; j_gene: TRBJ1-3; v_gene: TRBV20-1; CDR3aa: CSARDFEGNTIYF; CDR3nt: TGCAGTGCTAGAGATTTTGAGGGAAACACCATATATTTT
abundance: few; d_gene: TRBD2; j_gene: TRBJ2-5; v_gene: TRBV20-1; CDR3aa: CSARDGLAGKKETQYF; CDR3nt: TGCAGTGCTAGAGATGGCCTAGCGGGAAAGAAAGAGACCCAGTACTTC
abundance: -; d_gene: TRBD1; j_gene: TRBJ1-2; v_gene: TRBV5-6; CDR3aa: CASSPGQTINYGYTF; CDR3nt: TGTGCCAGCAGCCCGGGACAGACTATTAACTATGGCTACACCTTC
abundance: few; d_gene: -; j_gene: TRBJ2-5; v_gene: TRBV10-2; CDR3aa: CASSVVAEGIQYF; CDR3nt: TGCGCCAGCAGTGTAGTGGCGGAGGGGATCCAGTACTTC
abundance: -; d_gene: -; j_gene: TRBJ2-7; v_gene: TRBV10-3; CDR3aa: CAISEGLRYNEQYF; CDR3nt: TGTGCCATCAGTGAGGGACTACGCTACAATGAGCAGTACTTC
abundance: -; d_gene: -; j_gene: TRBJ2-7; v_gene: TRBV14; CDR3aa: CASSRGLPGGQYF; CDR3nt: TGTGCCAGCAGCCGAGGACTGCCGGGTGGGCAGTACTTC
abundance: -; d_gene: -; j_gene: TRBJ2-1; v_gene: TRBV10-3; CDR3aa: CATASGPDNEQFF; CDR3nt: TGTGCCACCGCGAGCGGGCCAGACAATGAGCAGTTCTTC
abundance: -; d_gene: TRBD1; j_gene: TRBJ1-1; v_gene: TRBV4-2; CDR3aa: CASSQHPQDRGEAFF; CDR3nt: TGTGCCAGCAGCCAACACCCCCAGGACAGGGGAGAAGCTTTCTTT
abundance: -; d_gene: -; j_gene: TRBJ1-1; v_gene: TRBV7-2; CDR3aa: CASSFVGGALNTEAFF; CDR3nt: TGTGCCAGCAGCTTTGTGGGAGGGGCGCTTAACACTGAAGCTTTCTTT
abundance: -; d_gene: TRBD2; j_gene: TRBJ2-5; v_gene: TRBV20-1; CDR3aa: CSARASGRATIFEETQYF; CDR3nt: TGCAGTGCTAGAGCTAGCGGGAGGGCGACGATTTTCGAAGAGACCCAGTACTTC
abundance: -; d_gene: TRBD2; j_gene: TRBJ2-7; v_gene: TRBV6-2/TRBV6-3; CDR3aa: CASSYLGLADTYEQYF; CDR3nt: TGTGCCAGCAGTTACCTGGGACTAGCGGACACCTACGAGCAGTACTTC
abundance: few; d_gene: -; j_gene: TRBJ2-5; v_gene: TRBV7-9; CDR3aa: CASSPRVETQYF; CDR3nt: TGTGCCAGCAGCCCACGTGTTGAGACCCAGTACTTC
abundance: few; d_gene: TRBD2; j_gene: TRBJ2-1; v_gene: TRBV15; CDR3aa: CATSARTSGPRDYNEQFF; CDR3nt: TGTGCCACCAGCGCCCGGACTAGCGGCCCCAGAGACTACAATGAGCAGTTCTTC
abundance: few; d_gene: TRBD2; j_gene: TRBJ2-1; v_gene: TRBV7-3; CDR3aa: CASSYRPASGGKNEQFF; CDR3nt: TGTGCCAGCAGCTATCGTCCTGCTAGCGGGGGGAAGAATGAGCAGTTCTTC
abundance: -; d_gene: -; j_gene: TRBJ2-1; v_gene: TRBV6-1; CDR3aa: CASRGLTNEQFF; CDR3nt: TGTGCCAGCAGGGGGCTAACAAATGAGCAGTTCTTC
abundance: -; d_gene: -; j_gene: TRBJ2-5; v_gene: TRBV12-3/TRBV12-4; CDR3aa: CAGGGALQETQYF; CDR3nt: TGTGCCGGAGGGGGGGCTCTGCAAGAGACCCAGTACTTC
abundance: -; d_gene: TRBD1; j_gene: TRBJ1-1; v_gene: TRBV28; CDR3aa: CASSFWRTGDNEAFF; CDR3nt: TGTGCCAGCAGTTTTTGGAGGACAGGGGATAACGAAGCTTTCTTT
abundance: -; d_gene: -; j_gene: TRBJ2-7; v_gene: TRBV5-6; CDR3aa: CASSFGRISYEQYF; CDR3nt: TGTGCCAGCAGCTTTGGACGGATCTCCTACGAGCAGTACTTC
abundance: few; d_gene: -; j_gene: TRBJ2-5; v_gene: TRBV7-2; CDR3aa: CASTMSGQETQYF; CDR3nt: TGTGCCAGCACGATGTCGGGCCAAGAGACCCAGTACTTC
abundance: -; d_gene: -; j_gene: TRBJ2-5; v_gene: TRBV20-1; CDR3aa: CSAGGPPGKETQYF; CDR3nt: TGCAGTGCTGGCGGACCTCCCGGAAAAGAGACCCAGTACTTC
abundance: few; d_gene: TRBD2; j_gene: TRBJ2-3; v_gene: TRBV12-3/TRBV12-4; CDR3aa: CASSLVGGRRADTQYF; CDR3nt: TGTGCCAGCAGTTTAGTCGGCGGGAGGAGGGCAGATACGCAGTATTTT
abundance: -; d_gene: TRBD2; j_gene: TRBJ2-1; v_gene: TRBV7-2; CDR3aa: CASSLGGRSGASYNEQFF; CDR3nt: TGTGCCAGCAGCTTAGGAGGTCGGAGCGGGGCCTCCTACAATGAGCAGTTCTTC
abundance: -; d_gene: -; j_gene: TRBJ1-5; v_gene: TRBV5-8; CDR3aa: CASSLALLLSNQPQHF; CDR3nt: TGTGCCAGCAGCTTGGCCCTTTTGTTGAGCAATCAGCCCCAGCATTTT
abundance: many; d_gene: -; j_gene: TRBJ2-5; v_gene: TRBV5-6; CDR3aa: CASSLKGGETQYF; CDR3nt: TGTGCCAGCAGCTTGAAAGGGGGAGAGACCCAGTACTTC
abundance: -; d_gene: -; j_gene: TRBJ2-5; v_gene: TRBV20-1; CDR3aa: CSARDYERQETQYF; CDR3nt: TGCAGTGCTAGGGACTACGAGCGACAAGAGACCCAGTACTTC
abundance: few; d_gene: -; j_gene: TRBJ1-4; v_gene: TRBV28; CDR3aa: CASSLWDPREEKLFF; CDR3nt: TGTGCCAGCAGCCTATGGGACCCACGAGAGGAAAAACTGTTTTTT
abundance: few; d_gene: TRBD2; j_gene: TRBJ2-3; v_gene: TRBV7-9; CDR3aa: CASSFPTRLAGLADTQYF; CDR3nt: TGTGCCAGCAGCTTCCCTACCCGACTAGCGGGCCTAGCGGATACGCAGTATTTT
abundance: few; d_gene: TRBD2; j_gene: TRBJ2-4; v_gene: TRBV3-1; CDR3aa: CASSASGTSAGIQYF; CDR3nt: TGTGCCAGCAGCGCCTCCGGGACTAGCGCCGGCATTCAGTACTTC
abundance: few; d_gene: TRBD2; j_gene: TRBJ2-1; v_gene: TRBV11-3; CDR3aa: CASSYGLDENEQFF; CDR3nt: TGTGCCAGCAGCTATGGACTAGATGAGAATGAGCAGTTCTTC
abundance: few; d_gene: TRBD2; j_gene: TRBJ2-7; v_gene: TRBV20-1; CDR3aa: CSARAEASGASYEQYF; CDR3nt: TGCAGTGCTAGAGCGGAGGCTAGCGGGGCTAGCTACGAGCAGTACTTC
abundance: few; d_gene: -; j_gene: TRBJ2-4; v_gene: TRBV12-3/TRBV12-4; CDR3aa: CASSQSGSLAKNIQYF; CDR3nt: TGTGCCAGCAGCCAATCGGGGTCACTAGCCAAAAACATTCAGTACTTC
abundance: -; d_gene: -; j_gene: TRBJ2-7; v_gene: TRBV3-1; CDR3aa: CASQTRLRDPLEQYF; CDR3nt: TGTGCCAGCCAAACCCGGCTCCGGGACCCCCTCGAGCAGTACTTC
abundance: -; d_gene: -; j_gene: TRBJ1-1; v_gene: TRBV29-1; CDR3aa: CSVHTGNTEAFF; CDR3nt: TGCAGCGTACATACGGGGAACACTGAAGCTTTCTTT
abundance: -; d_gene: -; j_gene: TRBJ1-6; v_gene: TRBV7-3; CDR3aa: CASSSQSNSPLHF; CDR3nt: TGTGCCAGCAGCTCTCAATCGAATTCACCCCTCCACTTT
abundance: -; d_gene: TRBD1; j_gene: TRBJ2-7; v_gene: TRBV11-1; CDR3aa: CASSLSSGQGPYEQYF; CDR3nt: TGTGCCAGCAGCTTAAGTTCGGGACAGGGGCCCTACGAGCAGTACTTC
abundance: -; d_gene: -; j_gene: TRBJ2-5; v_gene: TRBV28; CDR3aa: CASRPTEQETRYF; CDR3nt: TGTGCCAGCAGACCGACCGAACAAGAGACCCGGTACTTC
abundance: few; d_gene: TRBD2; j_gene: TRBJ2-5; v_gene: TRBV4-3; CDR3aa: CASSLERGGEKTQYF; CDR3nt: TGCGCCAGCAGCCTCGAAAGGGGAGGGGAAAAGACCCAGTACTTC
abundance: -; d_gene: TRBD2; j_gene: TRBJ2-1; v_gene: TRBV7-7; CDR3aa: CASSLTREGNEQFF; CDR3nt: TGTGCTAGCAGCTTAACGCGGGAGGGGAATGAGCAGTTCTTC
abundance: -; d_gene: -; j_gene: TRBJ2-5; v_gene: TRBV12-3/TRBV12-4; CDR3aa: CASSYAFQETQYF; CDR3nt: TGTGCCAGCAGTTACGCCTTCCAAGAGACCCAGTACTTC
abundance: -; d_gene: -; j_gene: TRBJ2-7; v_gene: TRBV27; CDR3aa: CASRSRAAPPYEQYF; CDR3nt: TGTGCCAGCAGGAGCCGGGCTGCGCCTCCCTACGAGCAGTACTTC
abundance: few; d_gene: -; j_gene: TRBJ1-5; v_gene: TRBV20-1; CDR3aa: CSAARSNQPQHF; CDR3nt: TGCAGTGCTGCTAGGTCCAATCAGCCCCAGCATTTT
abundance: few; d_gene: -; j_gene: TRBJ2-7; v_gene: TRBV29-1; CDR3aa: CSVDRARAHSYEQYF; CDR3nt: TGCAGCGTTGATAGAGCCAGGGCCCACTCCTACGAGCAGTACTTC
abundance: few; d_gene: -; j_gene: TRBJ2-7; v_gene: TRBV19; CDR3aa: CASQNRAGAYEQYF; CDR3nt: TGTGCCAGTCAGAACAGGGCGGGGGCCTACGAGCAGTACTTC
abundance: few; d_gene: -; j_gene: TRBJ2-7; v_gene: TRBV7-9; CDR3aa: CASRILTARIYEQYF; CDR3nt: TGTGCCAGCAGGATCCTTACCGCGCGGATCTACGAGCAGTACTTC
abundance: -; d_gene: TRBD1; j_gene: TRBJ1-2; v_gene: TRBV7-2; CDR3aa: CASSLVGVGTAYGYTF; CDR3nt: TGTGCCAGCAGCTTAGTAGGGGTAGGGACAGCGTATGGCTACACCTTC
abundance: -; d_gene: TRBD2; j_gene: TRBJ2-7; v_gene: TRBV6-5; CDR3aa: CASSYSRASGGPTYEQYF; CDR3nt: TGTGCCAGCAGTTACAGTAGGGCTAGCGGGGGGCCGACCTACGAGCAGTACTTC
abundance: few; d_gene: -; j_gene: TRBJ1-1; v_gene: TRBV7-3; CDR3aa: CASSLNGETEAFF; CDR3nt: TGTGCCAGCAGCTTAAATGGGGAAACTGAAGCTTTCTTT
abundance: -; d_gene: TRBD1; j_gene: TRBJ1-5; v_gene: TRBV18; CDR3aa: CASSLAGTENQPQHF; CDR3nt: TGTGCCAGCTCACTTGCCGGGACAGAGAATCAGCCCCAGCATTTT
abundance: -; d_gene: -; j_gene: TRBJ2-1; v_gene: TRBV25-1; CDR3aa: CASSAYRGNNEQFF; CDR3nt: TGTGCCAGCAGTGCCTACCGGGGCAACAATGAGCAGTTCTTC
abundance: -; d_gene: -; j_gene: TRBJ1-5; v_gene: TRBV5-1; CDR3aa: CASSPDRSGKPQHF; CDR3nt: TGCGCCAGCAGCCCCGACCGGTCCGGAAAGCCCCAGCATTTT